Listed here are 19 T cell receptor beta chains from one sample, sequenced in a study of T cell responses to AZD1222 COVID-19 vaccine. Libraries were prepared by immunoSEQ multiplex PCR; TCRdb keeps only in-frame clonotypes and omits some of them. The sample has 140,000 to 150,000 clones, 75% to 95% seen once. The sample was peripheral blood, taken on day 0 of AZD1222 vaccination. The receptor source for this set is an adult in good health.

The chain uses TRBV2 and TRBJ1-3; 10 positions match TRBD1. The CDR3 extends over 17 amino acids. Germline V gene data show CDR1 as SNHLY and CDR2 as FYNNEI. V gave up 4 bases and J gave up 6 bases; unmatched junction bases: 12. In DNA form, the CDR3 reads TGTGCCAGCAGTGCGGGGACAGGGGCTGGACGGATAAACACCATATATTTT. Amino acid sequence: CASSAGTGAGRINTIYF. The full variable domain, rest sourced from reference TRBV2 and TRBJ1-3, is EPEVTQTPSHQVTQMGQEVILRCVPISNHLYFYWYRQILGQKVEFLVSFYNNEISEKSEIFDDQFSVERPDGSNFTLKIRSTKLEDSAMYFCASSAGTGAGRINTIYFGEGSWLTVV.

This chain uses TRBV19 with TRBJ1-1; D is undetermined. The CDR3 spans 14 residues. From germline, CDR1 is LNHDA and CDR2 SQIVND (reference sequence). Trimming pared 5 bases from V and 3 bases from J, leaving 13 bases between. Here the CDR3 reads CASSPLSGDTEAFF. CDR3 DNA: TGTGCCAGTAGTCCATTAAGTGGGGACACTGAAGCTTTCTTT.

About this clone itself: The junction and the germline gene differ at one end; a read error may be behind it. The chain carries TRBV10-1 and TRBJ2-1, with 8 bases aligning to TRBD2. The CDR3 has 19 amino acids. CDR1 WNHNN and CDR2 SYGVQD come from the germline V gene (reference sequence). The CDR3 sequence: CPSRPPGGGGLFNNNEQFF. DNA for the CDR3: TGCCCCAGCCGTCCACCCGGGGGGGGAGGGCTGTTTAACAACAATGAGCAGTTCTTC.

The V gene is TRBV7-9, the J gene TRBJ2-7; TRBD2 matches at 7 bases. The CDR3 spans 16 residues. The V and J ends lost 5 bases and 2 bases, in that order; junction bases with no gene match: 12. Germline V gene data show CDR1 as SEHNR and CDR2 as FQNEAQ (reference sequence). As DNA, the CDR3 is TGTGCCAGCAGCCAAGCTAGCGGAGGTCTCACCTACGAGCAGTACTTC. Translated, it gives CASSQASGGLTYEQYF. Based on the CDR3 plus reference TRBV7-9 and TRBJ2-7, the full variable domain is DTGVSQNPRHKITKRGQNVTFRCDPISEHNRLYWYRQTLGQGPEFLTYFQNEAQLEKSRLLSDRFSAERPKGSFSTLEIQRTEQGDSAMYLCASSQASGGLTYEQYFGPGTRLTVT.

This sequence joins TRBV30 and TRBJ2-7; D is undetermined. Per the germline V gene, CDR1 is GTSNPN and CDR2 is SVGIG (reference sequence). Trimming took 4 bases from V and 1 from J, leaving 14 bases between them. The CDR3 length is 14 residues. The CDR3 sequence is CAWKMTLSSYEQYF. The DNA of the CDR3 is TGTGCCTGGAAAATGACTCTGTCTTCCTACGAGCAGTACTTC.

This clone has a single count. The rearrangement joins TRBV12-3 or TRBV12-4 to TRBJ1-1, with 9 bases aligning to TRBD1. The V segment lost 4 bases and the J segment 8 bases; nucleotides outside the gene matches: 5. This CDR3 comprises 13 residues. The CDR3 DNA is TGTGCCAGCAGTTGGGACAGGGTGATGGAAGCTTTCTTT. Amino acids: CASSWDRVMEAFF.

This clone was seen once. The chain employs TRBV6-2 or TRBV6-3 and TRBJ2-1; the match to TRBD2 covers 8 bases. V shed 2 bases, J shed 5 bases, and the junction held 8 bases outside the gene matches. The CDR3 runs 16 residues. The germline CDR1 and CDR2 sequences are MNHEY and SVGEGT. CDR3 sequence reads: CASSYPRLAGNNEQFF. The CDR3 DNA reads as TGTGCCAGCAGTTACCCGCGTCTAGCGGGCAACAATGAGCAGTTCTTC.

The V gene is TRBV27, the J gene TRBJ2-1; D remains unclear. The CDR3 loop spans 12 amino acids. Germline V gene data show CDR1 as MNHEY and CDR2 as SMNVEV (reference sequence). V lost 3 bases and J 4 bases, leaving 4 bases between the germline ends. The CDR3 loop reads CASSLRYNEQFF. CDR3 DNA: TGTGCCAGCAGTTTGCGATACAATGAGCAGTTCTTC.

The genes are TRBV4-2 and TRBJ2-1; D is unresolved. The V gene's germline CDR1 is LGHNA and CDR2 YNFKEQ. The germline V and J ends were trimmed by 0 bases and 6 bases, with 9 bases remaining between them. The CDR3 contains 14 residues. This CDR3 is CASSQDSAGNEQFF. CDR3 DNA sequence: TGTGCCAGCAGCCAAGACAGTGCCGGCAATGAGCAGTTCTTC.

The CDR3: CASSLGQGPEKLFF. CDR3 coding DNA: TGCGCCAGCAGCTTGGGACAGGGTCCTGAAAAACTGTTTTTT. The genes are TRBV5-1 and TRBJ1-4, with TRBD1 matching 7 bases. The CDR3 has 14 residues. With 0 bases clipped from V and 7 bases from J, the junction kept 3 bases outside the gene matches. The germline CDR1 and CDR2 sequences are SGHRS and YFSETQ.

This chain uses TRBV6-1 with TRBJ2-7; 11 bases are shared with TRBD1. Germline CDR1 and CDR2: MNHNS and SASEGT. V lost 3 bases to trimming and J lost 2 bases; unmatched junction nucleotides: 3. CDR3 size: 15 residues. CDR3 nucleotide sequence: TGTGCCAGCAGTGATGGACAGGGGGCGGCCTACGAGCAGTACTTC. This gives the protein CASSDGQGAAYEQYF.

The rearrangement joins TRBV7-6 to TRBJ2-7; 11 bases fit TRBD2. J was trimmed by 0 bases and V by 4 bases; bases with no gene match: 11. CDR3 length equals 18 residues. CDR1 is SGHVS and CDR2 is FNYEAQ in the germline V gene. CDR3 sequence reads: CASSYLTSGISHSYEQYF. For the CDR3, the DNA is TGTGCCAGCAGCTATCTGACTAGCGGGATCTCCCACTCCTACGAGCAGTACTTC.

The genes are TRBV27 and TRBJ1-5, with D maybe TRBD1 (5 bases). The V and J ends lost 6 bases and 3 bases respectively, with 18 bases between them. The germline V gene has CDR1 MNHEY and CDR2 SMNVEV (reference sequence). The CDR3 extends over 16 amino acids. The CDR3 here is CASSYIGGPTNQPQHF. Here the CDR3 DNA reads TGTGCCAGCAGCTACATTGGGGGTCCGACCAATCAGCCCCAGCATTTT.

The chain uses TRBV24-1 and TRBJ2-3; D gene ambiguous. Germline V gives CDR1 KGHDR, CDR2 SFDVKD. The CDR3 contains 13 residues. V dropped 1 base and J dropped 3 bases, with 4 bases sitting between them. CDR3 protein: CATSDFLTDTQYF. The CDR3 coding sequence is TGTGCCACCAGTGATTTTCTGACAGATACGCAGTATTTT.

J is TRBJ1-1 and V is TRBV6-6; 9 nucleotides align to TRBD1. J was trimmed by 4 bases and V by 0 bases; bases with no gene match: 6. CDR3 length equals 16 residues. Germline V gene lookup returns CDR1 MNHNY and CDR2 SVGAGI (reference sequence). Here the CDR3 DNA reads TGTGCCAGCAGTTACTCCGACAGGGGGGCGGCCACTGAAGCTTTCTTT. The encoded protein is CASSYSDRGAATEAFF.

The chain combines TRBV9 with TRBJ2-3, with 13 bases identical to TRBD2. V trimming: 2 bases; J trimming: 0 bases; junction bases outside the gene matches: 6. This CDR3 region has 18 residues. Germline V gene data show CDR1 as SGDLS and CDR2 as YYNGEE. The CDR3 loop reads CASSVSGLAGSSTDTQYF. The CDR3, as DNA: TGTGCCAGCAGCGTTTCGGGACTAGCGGGATCTAGCACAGATACGCAGTATTTT.

This clone was observed a single time. The chain employs TRBV6-2 or TRBV6-3 and TRBJ2-3, with D perhaps assigned TRBD1 or TRBD2 (5 bases each). Trimming took off 5 bases at V and 3 bases at J, with 15 bases between the two ends. This CDR3 comprises 15 residues. Per the germline V gene, CDR1 is MNHEY and CDR2 is SVGEGT. In DNA, the CDR3 is TGTGCCAGCAGTAAGGGGTTTGGGGAGACAGATACGCAGTATTTT. Translating gives CASSKGFGETDTQYF.

The CDR3 loop is CASSLAGTGVSYEQYF. As DNA, the CDR3 is TGTGCCAGCAGCTTAGCCGGGACAGGGGTCTCCTACGAGCAGTACTTC. The chain uses TRBV7-2 and TRBJ2-7; 10 bases match TRBD1. Germline V gene lookup returns CDR1 SGHTA and CDR2 FQGNSA. V was pared by 0 bases and J by 0 bases, with 2 bases of the junction left unmatched. The CDR3 length is 16 residues. Variable domain in full (rest from reference TRBV7-2 and TRBJ2-7): GAGVSQSPSNKVTEKGKDVELRCDPISGHTALYWYRQSLGQGLEFLIYFQGNSAPDKSGLPSDRFSAERTGGSVSTLTIQRTQQEDSAVYLCASSLAGTGVSYEQYFGPGTRLTVT.

The V gene is TRBV2, the J gene TRBJ2-1; D is uncertain. Looked up from germline, CDR1 is SNHLY and CDR2 is FYNNEI. The CDR3 is 15 residues long. V was pared by 3 bases and J by 0 bases, with 9 bases between. The DNA of the CDR3 is TGTGCCAGCAGTGACCGCACCAGCTCCTACAATGAGCAGTTCTTC. Its protein product is CASSDRTSSYNEQFF.